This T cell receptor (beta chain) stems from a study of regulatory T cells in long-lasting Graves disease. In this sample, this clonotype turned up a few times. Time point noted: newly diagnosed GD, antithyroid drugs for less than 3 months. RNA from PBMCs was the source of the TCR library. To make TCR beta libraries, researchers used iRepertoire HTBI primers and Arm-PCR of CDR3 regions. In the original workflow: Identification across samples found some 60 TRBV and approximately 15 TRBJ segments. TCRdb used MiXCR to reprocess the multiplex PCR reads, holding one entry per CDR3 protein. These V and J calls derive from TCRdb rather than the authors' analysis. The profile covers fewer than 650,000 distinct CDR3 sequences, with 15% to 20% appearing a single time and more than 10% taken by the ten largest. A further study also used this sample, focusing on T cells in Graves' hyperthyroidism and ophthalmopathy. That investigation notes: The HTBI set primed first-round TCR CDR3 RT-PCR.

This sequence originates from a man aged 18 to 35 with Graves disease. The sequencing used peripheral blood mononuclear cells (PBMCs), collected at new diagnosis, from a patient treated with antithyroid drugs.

CDR3 bases: TGTGCCAGCAGCTGGACTGTTAGATCGCAAGAGACCCAGTACTTC. The encoded protein is CASSWTVRSQETQYF. This rearrangement joins TRBV13 to TRBJ2-5, with D perhaps TRBD2 (5 bases). The CDR3 loop spans 15 amino acids. The V and J ends lost 4 bases and 2 bases respectively, with 14 bases between them. Germline CDR1 and CDR2: PRHDT and FYEKMQ (reference sequence).